The 19 T cell receptor beta chains in this list originate from one sample, sequenced in a study of OX40 agonist ivuxolimab in advanced cancers. Profiled with immunoSEQ multiplex PCR; TCRdb holds only in-frame clones, not every one. The sample holds around 72,000 clones, more than 80% seen once. The material sequenced was CD4+ or CD8+ T cells sorted from blood, taken in a trial of the OX40 agonist ivuxolimab. The source of these receptors is an adult with an advanced solid tumor such as melanoma, head and neck, liver or kidney cancer.

The J gene is TRBJ2-2, the V gene TRBV6-5; 8 bases map to TRBD1. CDR1 is MNHEY, CDR2 SVGAGI, per germline. This CDR3 has 16 residues. Losses at the gene ends were 2 bases for V and 4 bases for J; bases not matched to a gene: 6. CDR3 region: CASSYGGTGLTGELFF. The CDR3 nucleotides are TGTGCCAGCAGTTACGGGGGGACAGGACTCACCGGGGAGCTGTTTTTT.

The V and J genes are TRBV9 and TRBJ2-3, with D perhaps TRBD1 (6 bases). The germline V gene encodes CDR1 SGDLS and CDR2 YYNGEE. Trimming left V 1 base short and J 1 base short, with 10 bases between. The CDR3 is made up of 15 amino acids. In nucleotides, the CDR3 is TGTGCCAGCAGCGTACAAGGGACACGCACAGATACGCAGTATTTT. Protein product: CASSVQGTRTDTQYF.

The V call is TRBV6-1, the J call TRBJ1-4, with a possible D match to TRBD1 (5 bases). The germline V gene has CDR1 MNHNS and CDR2 SASEGT. The CDR3 loop spans 14 amino acids. With 5 bases removed from V and 5 bases from J, the gap between germline ends came to 12 bases. DNA for the CDR3: TGTGCCAGCAGTTTATCGGGGCAGAATGAAAAACTGTTTTTT. Amino acids: CASSLSGQNEKLFF.

This clone was counted between two and nine times. The J gene is TRBJ1-1, the V gene TRBV14; D remains ambiguous. The CDR3 extends over 13 amino acids. Germline V gene lookup returns CDR1 SGHDN and CDR2 FVKESK. V was trimmed by 0 bases and J by 5 bases, leaving 7 bases between them. In DNA, the CDR3 is TGTGCCAGCAGCCAAGAACTAAGGACTGAAGCTTTCTTT. Residues: CASSQELRTEAFF.

The genes are TRBV7-3 and TRBJ1-6, with 7 nucleotides matching TRBD1. Germline V CDR1 and CDR2: SGHTA, FQGTGA. The CDR3 contains 15 residues. V lost 5 bases to trimming and J lost 9 bases; unmatched junction nucleotides: 10. The CDR3 bases are TGTGCCAGCAGCGTCGAAGGGGGCGGCACTTCACCCCTCCACTTT. It specifies CASSVEGGGTSPLHF.

This chain links TRBV6-6 with TRBJ2-3; 12 nucleotides align to TRBD1. The CDR3 is 16 amino acids. Germline V lookup: CDR1 MNHNY, CDR2 SVGAGI (reference sequence). The J segment lost 6 bases and the V segment lost 4 bases, leaving 8 bases of the junction unmatched. CDR3 bases: TGTGCCAGCAGTTTCCCGGGACAGGGGGCGGGGGATACGCAGTATTTT. Protein product: CASSFPGQGAGDTQYF.

The sample holds a few counts of this clone. The V call is TRBV5-1, the J call TRBJ1-1; D is possibly TRBD1 (5 bases). The germline CDR1 and CDR2 sequences are SGHRS and YFSETQ. There are 14 residues in the CDR3. V was pared by 0 bases and J by 10 bases, with 16 bases between. CDR3 amino acids: CASSLETGAEGAFF. The CDR3 bases are TGCGCCAGCAGCTTGGAAACAGGAGCCGAGGGAGCTTTCTTT.

The chain combines TRBV15 with TRBJ2-7; TRBD2 matches at 13 bases. V was clipped by 6 bases and J by 2 bases; unmatched bases: 1. The CDR3 has 14 amino acids. CDR1 LNHNV and CDR2 YYDKDF come from the germline V gene (reference sequence). Written as DNA, the CDR3 is TGTGCCACCAGTACTAGCGGGGGGGCCTACGAGCAGTACTTC. This sequence encodes CATSTSGGAYEQYF.

This chain joins TRBV7-2 and TRBJ1-3; D is unclear. Germline CDR1 reads SGHTA; CDR2 reads FQGNSA. The length of the CDR3 is 14 residues. With 0 bases removed from V and 2 bases from J, the gap between germline ends came to 5 bases. The CDR3 DNA follows: TGTGCCAGCAGCTTAGCAGGCACTGGAAACACCATATATTTT. Translation gives CASSLAGTGNTIYF.

V and J are TRBV6-1 and TRBJ1-2; possible D gene TRBD1, 6 bases. Germline lookup yields CDR1 MNHNS and CDR2 SASEGT. V shed 2 bases and J shed 8 bases, with 15 bases lying between them. The CDR3 consists of 14 residues. CDR3 in amino acids: CASSERLQGGGYTF. The CDR3 DNA is TGTGCCAGCAGTGAAAGGTTACAGGGCGGCGGCTACACCTTC.

For the CDR3, the DNA is TGTGCCAGCAGCTTGGTTCCGGTACCCTTTACTGGAAACACCATATATTTT. Its translation is CASSLVPVPFTGNTIYF. The chain joins TRBV5-8 to TRBJ1-3; no clear D. Germline V gives CDR1 SGHTS, CDR2 YDEGEE. V was trimmed by 0 bases and J by 2 bases, leaving 15 bases between them. This CDR3 comprises 17 residues.

The table lists this clone with a few counts. The genes are TRBV10-3 and TRBJ1-1; D uncertain. V gave up 8 bases and J gave up 5 bases, with 15 bases separating them. The germline CDR1 and CDR2 sequences are ENHRY and SYGVKD. CDR3 length: 13 residues. The CDR3 DNA sequence: TGTGCCATCGCCCCCGGGGATGGGACTGAAGCTTTCTTT. It is translated as CAIAPGDGTEAFF.

The chain recombines TRBV6-6 with TRBJ2-2; 9 nucleotides agree with TRBD1. CDR1 is MNHNY and CDR2 is SVGAGI in the germline V gene (reference sequence). Trimming took 6 bases from V and 5 from J; bases not matched to a gene: 10. The CDR3 has 16 residues. CDR3 sequence (DNA): TGTGCCAGCAGATCCTTCGGGACAGGGAAAACCGGGGAGCTGTTTTTT. Residues: CASRSFGTGKTGELFF.

In its sample, this clone ranks as medium-sized. The sample carries other DNA sequences with the same CDR3. The chain carries TRBV7-2 and TRBJ2-7, with 9 bases identical to TRBD2. Germline CDR1 and CDR2: SGHTA and FQGNSA. This CDR3 is built from 15 residues. V shed 5 bases, J shed 5 bases, and the junction held 10 bases outside the gene matches. The CDR3 here is CASSPGGAGGDEQYF. DNA for the CDR3: TGTGCCAGCAGCCCTGGGGGAGCGGGGGGTGACGAGCAGTACTTC.

J is TRBJ1-2 and V is TRBV28, with a tentative D call TRBD1 (5 bases). V lost 5 bases, J lost 3 bases, and 10 bases lay in between. The germline V gene encodes CDR1 MDHEN and CDR2 SYDVKM. The CDR3 spans 13 residues. CDR3 coding DNA: TGTGCCAGCAGTCTCGACAGTCACTATGGCTACACCTTC. It codes for CASSLDSHYGYTF.

This clone showed up just a few times. The chain combines TRBV7-2 with TRBJ2-3; D may be TRBD1 or TRBD2 (5 bases each). This CDR3 is built from 13 residues. V lost 6 bases to trimming and J lost 0 bases, with 7 bases between them. Germline V lookup: CDR1 SGHTA, CDR2 FQGNSA. The CDR3 spells CASRGPSTDTQYF. The CDR3 DNA reads TGTGCCAGCAGGGGACCTAGCACAGATACGCAGTATTTT. Drawing the rest from reference TRBV7-2 and TRBJ2-3, the complete variable domain is GAGVSQSPSNKVTEKGKDVELRCDPISGHTALYWYRQSLGQGLEFLIYFQGNSAPDKSGLPSDRFSAERTGGSVSTLTIQRTQQEDSAVYLCASRGPSTDTQYFGPGTRLTVL.

The genes are TRBV7-9 and TRBJ2-5; 7 bases agree with TRBD1. The CDR3 consists of 13 residues. J lost 4 bases, V lost 4 bases, and 3 bases had no gene match. Per germline, CDR1 SEHNR and CDR2 FQNEAQ (reference sequence). CDR3: CASSSYRGETQYF. In DNA form, the CDR3 reads TGTGCCAGCAGCTCATACAGGGGAGAGACCCAGTACTTC.

V and J are TRBV9 and TRBJ1-3, with unresolved D. CDR3 size: 11 residues. The V gene lost 3 bases and the J gene lost 5 bases, with 3 bases spanning the gap. The V gene's germline CDR1 is SGDLS and CDR2 YYNGEE. The DNA of the CDR3 is TGTGCCAGCAGCGACCGAAACACCATATATTTT. Its protein is CASSDRNTIYF.

The chain uses TRBV5-1 and TRBJ2-2, with D tentatively TRBD1 or TRBD2 (5 bases each). The CDR3 totals 13 residues. Germline-derived CDR1 and CDR2 are SGHRS and YFSETQ. Trimming left V 2 bases short and J 5 bases short, with 7 bases between. The CDR3 nucleotides are TGCGCCAGCAGCTTAGAGGGGACCGGGGAGCTGTTTTTT. Translation: CASSLEGTGELFF.